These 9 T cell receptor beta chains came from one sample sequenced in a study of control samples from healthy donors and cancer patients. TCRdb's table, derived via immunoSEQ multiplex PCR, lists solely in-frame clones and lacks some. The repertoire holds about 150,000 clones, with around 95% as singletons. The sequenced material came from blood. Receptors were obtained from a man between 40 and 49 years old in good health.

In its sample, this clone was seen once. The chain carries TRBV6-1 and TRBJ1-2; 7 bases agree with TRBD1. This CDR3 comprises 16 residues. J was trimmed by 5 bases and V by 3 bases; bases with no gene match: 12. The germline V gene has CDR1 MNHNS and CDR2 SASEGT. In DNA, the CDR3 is TGTGCCAGCAGTGATCGTTACTCGACAGGGAGATATGGCTACACCTTC. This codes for CASSDRYSTGRYGYTF.

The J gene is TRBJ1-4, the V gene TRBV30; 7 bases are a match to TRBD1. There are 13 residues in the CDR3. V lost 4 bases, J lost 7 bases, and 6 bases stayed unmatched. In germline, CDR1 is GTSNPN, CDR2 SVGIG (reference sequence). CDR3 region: CAWMGGGVEKLFF. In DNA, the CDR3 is TGTGCCTGGATGGGAGGGGGCGTTGAAAAACTGTTTTTT. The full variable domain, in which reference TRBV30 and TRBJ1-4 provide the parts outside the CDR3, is SQTIHQWPATLVQPVGSPLSLECTVEGTSNPNLYWYRQAAGRGLQLLFYSVGIGQISSEVPQNLSASRPQDRQFILSSKKLLLSDSGFYLCAWMGGGVEKLFFGSGTQLSVL.

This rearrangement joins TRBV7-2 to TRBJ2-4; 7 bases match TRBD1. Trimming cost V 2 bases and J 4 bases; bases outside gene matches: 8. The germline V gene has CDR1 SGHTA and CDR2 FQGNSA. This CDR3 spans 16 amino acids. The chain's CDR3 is CASSLMELTGKNIQYF. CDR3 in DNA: TGTGCCAGCAGCTTAATGGAGTTGACAGGGAAAAACATTCAGTACTTC.

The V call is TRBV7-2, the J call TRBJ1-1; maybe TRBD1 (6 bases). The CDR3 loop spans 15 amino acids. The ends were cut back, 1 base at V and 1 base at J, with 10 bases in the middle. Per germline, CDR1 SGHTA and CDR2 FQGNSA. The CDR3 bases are TGTGCCAGCAGCTTAGGCTCGACAGGGAACACTGAAGCTTTCTTT. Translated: CASSLGSTGNTEAFF.

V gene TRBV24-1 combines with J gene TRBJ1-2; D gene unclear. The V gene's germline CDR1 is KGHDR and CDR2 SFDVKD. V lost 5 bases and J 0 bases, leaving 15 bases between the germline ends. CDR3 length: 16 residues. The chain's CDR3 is CATSGGSASSNYGYTF. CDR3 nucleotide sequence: TGTGCCACCAGTGGAGGCAGCGCGTCTTCTAACTATGGCTACACCTTC.

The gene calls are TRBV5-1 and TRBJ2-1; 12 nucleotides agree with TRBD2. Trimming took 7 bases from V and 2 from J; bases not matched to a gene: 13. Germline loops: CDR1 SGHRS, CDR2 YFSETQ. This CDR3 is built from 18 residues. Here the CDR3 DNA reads TGCGCCAGCCGCCGGCTAGCGGGGGGGGCGGTCACCTACAATGAGCAGTTCTTC. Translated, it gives CASRRLAGGAVTYNEQFF.

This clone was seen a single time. The CDR3 nucleotides read TGTGCCAGCAGCTCCCGGGACATAAGCAATTCACCCCTCCACTTT. It encodes CASSSRDISNSPLHF. The chain uses TRBV11-2 and TRBJ1-6, with a tentative D call TRBD1 (6 bases). The V end lost 4 bases, the J end lost 7 bases, and 14 bases lay between the germline ends. Germline V CDR1 and CDR2: SGHAT, FQNNGV. The CDR3 extends over 15 amino acids.

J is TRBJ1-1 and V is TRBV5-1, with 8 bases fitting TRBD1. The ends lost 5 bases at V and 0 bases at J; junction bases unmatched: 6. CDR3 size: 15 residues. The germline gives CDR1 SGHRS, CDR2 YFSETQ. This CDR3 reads CASSYRTGMNTEAFF. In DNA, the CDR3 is TGCGCCAGCAGTTACCGGACAGGGATGAACACTGAAGCTTTCTTT.

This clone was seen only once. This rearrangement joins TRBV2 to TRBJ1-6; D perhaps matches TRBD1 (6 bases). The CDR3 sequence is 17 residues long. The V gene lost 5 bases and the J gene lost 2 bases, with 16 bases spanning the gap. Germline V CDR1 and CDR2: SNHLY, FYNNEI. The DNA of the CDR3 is TGTGCCAGCAGTCCCCTACAGGGTAGGACCTATAATTCACCCCTCCACTTT. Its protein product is CASSPLQGRTYNSPLHF.